Following are 14 T cell receptor beta chains from one sample sequenced in a study of T-cell reconstitution after alpha-beta-depleted transplantation in children. Construction of the TCRbeta library involved unique molecular identifiers. TCRdb called the PCR reads again in MiXCR, with one record for every CDR3 protein. The top ten hold under 40% of the sample, which has more than 200,000 distinct CDR3 sequences, around 8.4% seen once. The source was PBMCs, mostly from graft donor cells, collected 360 days after TCRalphabeta/CD19-depleted stem cell transplant. These receptors all stem from a male patient between 2 and 15 years old who had a stem cell transplant for acute myeloid leukemia, so the T cells may come from the graft donor.

This chain joins TRBV5-1 and TRBJ1-5; 8 nucleotides agree with TRBD1. This CDR3 comprises 13 residues. CDR1 and CDR2 from the germline V gene are SGHRS and YFSETQ. The V segment lost 5 bases and the J segment 5 bases; nucleotides outside the gene matches: 3. The CDR3 DNA is TGCGCCAGCAGGCCGGACAGGGATCAGCCCCAGCATTTT. Encoded protein: CASRPDRDQPQHF. The whole variable domain, remainder taken from reference TRBV5-1 and TRBJ1-5, is KAGVTQTPRYLIKTRGQQVTLSCSPISGHRSVSWYQQTPGQGLQFLFEYFSETQRNKGNFPGRFSGRQFSNSRSEMNVSTLELGDSALYLCASRPDRDQPQHFGDGTRLSIL.

The rearrangement uses TRBV24-1 and TRBJ1-5; 7 bases fit TRBD1. V gave up 3 bases and J gave up 2 bases; unmatched junction bases: 9. CDR3 length: 17 residues. Germline-derived CDR1 and CDR2 are KGHDR and SFDVKD. CDR3 DNA sequence: TGTGCCACCAGTGATAACAGGGGAACCGAGGGCAATCAGCCCCAGCATTTT. Amino acids: CATSDNRGTEGNQPQHF.

In this sample, this clonotype turned up a few times. The rearrangement links TRBV5-1 to TRBJ2-5; 7 bases match TRBD2. Germline trimming cut 4 bases from V and 1 base from J; bases unmatched to any gene: 4. In germline, CDR1 is SGHRS, CDR2 YFSETQ. There are 14 residues in the CDR3. CDR3 sequence: CASSPIAGQETQYF. The CDR3 DNA reads as TGCGCCAGCAGCCCTATAGCGGGCCAAGAGACCCAGTACTTC.

This clonotype has a count of ten or more. The V gene is TRBV7-2, the J gene TRBJ2-3, with TRBD2 matching 9 bases. CDR3 length: 16 amino acids. Germline V gene sequence: CDR1 SGHTA, CDR2 FQGNSA. V gave up 4 bases and J gave up 3 bases; unmatched junction bases: 8. CDR3 in DNA: TGTGCCAGCAGCTACCGACTAGCGGCGTTAACAGATACGCAGTATTTT. Its protein is CASSYRLAALTDTQYF.

This chain links TRBV9 with TRBJ2-2, with TRBD1 matching over 7 bases. Trimming at V came to 3 bases and at J to 6 bases, leaving 5 bases not matched to a gene. The germline CDR1 and CDR2 sequences are SGDLS and YYNGEE. CDR3 length equals 14 residues. CDR3 region: CASSAGQAPGELFF. The CDR3 coding sequence is TGTGCCAGCAGCGCCGGACAGGCCCCCGGGGAGCTGTTTTTT. The full variable domain, rest sourced from reference TRBV9 and TRBJ2-2, is DSGVTQTPKHLITATGQRVTLRCSPRSGDLSVYWYQQSLDQGLQFLIQYYNGEERAKGNILERFSAQQFPDLHSELNLSSLELGDSALYFCASSAGQAPGELFFGEGSRLTVL.

The V gene is TRBV4-2, the J gene TRBJ2-1; TRBD2 matches at 9 bases. This CDR3 is 15 amino acids long. V shed 4 bases and J 6 bases; nucleotides not matched to a gene: 7. From germline, CDR1 is LGHNA and CDR2 YNFKEQ. Here the CDR3 reads CASSPASGKVNEQFF. The DNA of the CDR3 is TGTGCCAGCAGCCCGGCTAGCGGGAAGGTCAATGAGCAGTTCTTC.

This clonotype showed up just a few times. The gene calls are TRBV5-1 and TRBJ2-5, with unresolved D. The CDR3 runs 13 residues. CDR1 and CDR2 (germline): SGHRS, YFSETQ. V was pared by 2 bases and J by 1 base, with 6 bases between. CDR3 protein: CASSFVSQETQYF. In DNA form, the CDR3 reads TGCGCCAGCAGCTTTGTTAGCCAAGAGACCCAGTACTTC. Looking up the rest from reference TRBV5-1 and TRBJ2-5 gives the full variable domain: KAGVTQTPRYLIKTRGQQVTLSCSPISGHRSVSWYQQTPGQGLQFLFEYFSETQRNKGNFPGRFSGRQFSNSRSEMNVSTLELGDSALYLCASSFVSQETQYFGPGTRLLVL.

This clonotype was found a few times. The V gene is TRBV7-6, the J gene TRBJ1-1; D ambiguous. This CDR3 has 12 amino acids. Looked up from germline, CDR1 is SGHVS and CDR2 is FNYEAQ. Trimming shortened V by 5 bases and J by 6 bases, and 10 bases separated the two germline ends. CDR3 nucleotides: TGTGCCAGCAGCCCTCGCCACTCTGAAGCTTTCTTT. The encoded protein is CASSPRHSEAFF.

This clonotype was counted ten times or more. The rearrangement uses TRBV12-3 or TRBV12-4 and TRBJ2-2; D remains unclear. Trimming removed 3 bases from V and 6 bases from J, with 8 bases in between. The CDR3 is made up of 13 amino acids. The CDR3 reads CASSFSGAGELFF. DNA of the CDR3: TGTGCCAGCAGTTTCTCTGGGGCCGGGGAGCTGTTTTTT.

This rearrangement joins TRBV5-1 to TRBJ1-1, with D uncertain. Germline-derived CDR1 and CDR2 are SGHRS and YFSETQ. Trimming took 0 bases from V and 11 from J, leaving 14 bases between them. CDR3 length equals 13 residues. The CDR3 loop is CASSLVEGRGAFF. The CDR3 bases are TGCGCCAGCAGCTTGGTGGAAGGAAGAGGGGCTTTCTTT.

This clonotype was counted between two and nine times. The gene calls are TRBV20-1 and TRBJ2-3; the D call may be TRBD1 or TRBD2 (6 bases each). This CDR3 comprises 14 residues. The germline V gene has CDR1 DFQATT and CDR2 SNEGSKA (reference sequence). V lost 6 bases and J 4 bases, leaving 17 bases between the germline ends. CDR3 sequence: CSARTGGDPDTQYF. In DNA, the CDR3 is TGCAGTGCCCGGACCGGGGGCGATCCAGATACGCAGTATTTT.

This clonotype turned up a few times. The genes are TRBV10-3 and TRBJ1-4; 8 nucleotides match TRBD1. Trimming took 6 bases from V and 6 from J; bases not matched to a gene: 6. CDR1 is ENHRY and CDR2 is SYGVKD in the germline V gene. CDR3 size: 14 residues. Here the CDR3 DNA reads TGTGCCATCAGGGACGAGACAGGGGATGAAAAACTGTTTTTT. It is translated as CAIRDETGDEKLFF.

This clonotype was observed a few times. V gene TRBV28 combines with J gene TRBJ1-1, with no clear D. V lost 0 bases and J lost 2, with 10 bases in between. Germline V gene data show CDR1 as MDHEN and CDR2 as SYDVKM. CDR3 length: 15 residues. CDR3: CASSLCWWGNTEAFF. DNA for the CDR3: TGTGCCAGCAGTTTATGTTGGTGGGGAAACACTGAAGCTTTCTTT.

Only a few counts were recorded for this clonotype. The chain employs TRBV2 and TRBJ2-3; D is unresolved. There are 10 residues in the CDR3. CDR1 and CDR2 from the germline V gene are SNHLY and FYNNEI. V was clipped by 8 bases and J by 6 bases, with 6 bases between them. For the CDR3, the DNA is TGTGCCAGCTGCCTCGATACGCAGTATTTT. Residues: CASCLDTQYF.